This T cell receptor beta chain was observed in a study of T cells in Graves' hyperthyroidism and ophthalmopathy. Study-wide results and caveats: Blood samples included most of the expanded thyroid clonotypes exceeding 0.001. Ophthalmopathy prediction by the model preceded onset by a median approximately 5.9 months.

On this clonotype: Its antigen is as yet unknown.

Per germline, CDR1 SNHLY and CDR2 FYNNEI. V was pared by 10 bases and J by 0 bases, with 13 bases between. The length of the CDR3 is 13 residues. RNA transcripts gave rise to amplified TCR beta CDR3 regions. First-round RT-PCR of the TCR CDR3 relied on the HTBI primer set. Each CDR3 protein gets one entry after TCRdb re-called the multiplex PCR reads with MiXCR. Among 500,000 to 650,000 distinct CDR3 sequences listed, 40% to 50% were seen once. Lactation, pregnancy, other autoimmune disease or uncontrolled infection excluded patients. Diagnosis rested on symptoms, serum thyroxine and TRAb, thyroid ultrasound, and orbital computed tomography.

The rearrangement uses TRBV2 and TRBJ2-7; D possibly corresponds to TRBD1 (6 bases). The receptor was derived from an adult woman with Graves' disease, either hyperthyroidism or ophthalmopathy (not recorded which). Material for sequencing was peripheral blood or thyroid tissue (not recorded which). The CDR3 protein is CANGDKLSYEQYF. CDR3 nucleotide sequence: TGTGCCAACGGGGACAAACTCTCCTACGAGCAGTACTTC.